What follows is one T cell receptor beta chain and its context. The antigen remains undetermined. This entry belongs to a study of T cell repertoires in cytomegalovirus infection. Across the whole study: The study used recently identified HLA-C-restricted and well-studied HLA-B-restricted CMV epitopes. Public TCR beta signatures indicated both CMV infection and matching HLA type. Whole-study findings and limits: Totalled public TCR beta family frequency picked out people who carried CMV plus the relevant HLA.

One entry per CDR3 protein results from TCRdb running MiXCR on the reads. The sample yields 110,000 or so distinct CDR3 sequences, around 31% seen once. Source: CD8+ T cells from cultured PBMCs, taken from culture after CMV antigen stimulation. The TCR was taken from a human donor in good health (CMV status not recorded). Some clones in this sample may be carry-over from other donors' samples.

The CDR3 loop reads CASRAVNGGRDGYTF. CDR3 sequence (DNA): TGCGCCAGCAGAGCTGTGAATGGTGGGAGAGATGGCTACACCTTC. The V and J genes are TRBV10-2 and TRBJ1-2; D gene ambiguous. The V and J ends lost 6 bases and 6 bases respectively, with 20 bases between them. Germline CDR1 is WSHSY and CDR2 is SAAADI. The CDR3 is 15 amino acids.